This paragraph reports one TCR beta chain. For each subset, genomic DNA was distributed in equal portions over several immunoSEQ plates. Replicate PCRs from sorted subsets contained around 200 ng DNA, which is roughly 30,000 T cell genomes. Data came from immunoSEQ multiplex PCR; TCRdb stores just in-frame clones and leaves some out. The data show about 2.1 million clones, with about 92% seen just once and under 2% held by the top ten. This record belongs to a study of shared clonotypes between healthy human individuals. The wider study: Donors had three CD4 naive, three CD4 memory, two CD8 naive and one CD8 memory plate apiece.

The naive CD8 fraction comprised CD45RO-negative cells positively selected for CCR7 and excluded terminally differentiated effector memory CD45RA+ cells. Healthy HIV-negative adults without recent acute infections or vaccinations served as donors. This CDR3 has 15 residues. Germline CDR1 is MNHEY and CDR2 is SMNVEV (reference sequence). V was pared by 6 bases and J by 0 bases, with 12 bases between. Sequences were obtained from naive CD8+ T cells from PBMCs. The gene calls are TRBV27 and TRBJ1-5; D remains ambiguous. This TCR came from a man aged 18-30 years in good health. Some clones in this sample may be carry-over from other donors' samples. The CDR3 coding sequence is TGTGCCAGCAGCCCAGTGGGCTATAGCAATCAGCCCCAGCATTTT. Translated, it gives CASSPVGYSNQPQHF.